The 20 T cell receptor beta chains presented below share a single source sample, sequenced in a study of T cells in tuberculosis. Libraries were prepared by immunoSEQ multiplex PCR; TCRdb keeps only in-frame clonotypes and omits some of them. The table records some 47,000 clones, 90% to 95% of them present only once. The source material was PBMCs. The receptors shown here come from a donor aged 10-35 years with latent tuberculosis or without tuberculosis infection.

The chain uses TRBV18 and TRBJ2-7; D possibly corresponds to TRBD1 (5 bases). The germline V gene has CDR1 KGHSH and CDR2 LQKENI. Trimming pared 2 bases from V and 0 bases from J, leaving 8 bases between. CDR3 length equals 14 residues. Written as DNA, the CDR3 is TGTGCCAGCTCACCAACGACAGACTCCTACGAGCAGTACTTC. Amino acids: CASSPTTDSYEQYF.

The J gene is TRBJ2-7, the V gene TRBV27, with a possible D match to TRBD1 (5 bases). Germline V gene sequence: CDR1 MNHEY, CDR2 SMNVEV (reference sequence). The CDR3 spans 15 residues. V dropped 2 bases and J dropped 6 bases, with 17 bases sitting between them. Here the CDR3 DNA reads TGTGCCAGCAGTTTAGCCTCAGGGATGACGGGCGAGCAGTACTTC. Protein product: CASSLASGMTGEQYF.

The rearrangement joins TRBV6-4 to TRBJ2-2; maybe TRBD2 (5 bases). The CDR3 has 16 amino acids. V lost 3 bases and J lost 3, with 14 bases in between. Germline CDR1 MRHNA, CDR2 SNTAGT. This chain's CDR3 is CASSERTGSYTGELFF. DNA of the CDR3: TGTGCCAGCAGTGAAAGGACTGGATCTTACACCGGGGAGCTGTTTTTT.

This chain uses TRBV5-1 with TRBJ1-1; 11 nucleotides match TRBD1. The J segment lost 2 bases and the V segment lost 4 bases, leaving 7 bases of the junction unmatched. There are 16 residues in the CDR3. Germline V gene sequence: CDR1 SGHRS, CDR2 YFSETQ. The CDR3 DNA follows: TGCGCCAGCAGCCCCGTAGGACAGGGGGCAAACACTGAAGCTTTCTTT. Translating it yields CASSPVGQGANTEAFF.

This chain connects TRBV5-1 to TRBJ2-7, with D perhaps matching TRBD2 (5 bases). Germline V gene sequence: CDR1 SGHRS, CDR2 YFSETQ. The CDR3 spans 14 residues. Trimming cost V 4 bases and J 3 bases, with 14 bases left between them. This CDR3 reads CASSEGSSHYEQYF. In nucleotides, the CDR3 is TGCGCCAGCAGCGAAGGGAGTTCCCACTACGAGCAGTACTTC.

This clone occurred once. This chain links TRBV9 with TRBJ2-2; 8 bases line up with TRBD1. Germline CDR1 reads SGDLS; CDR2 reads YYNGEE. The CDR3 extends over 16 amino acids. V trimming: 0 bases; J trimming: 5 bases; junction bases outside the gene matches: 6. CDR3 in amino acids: CASSVGGRGPTGELFF. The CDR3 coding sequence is TGTGCCAGCAGCGTAGGAGGCAGGGGGCCTACCGGGGAGCTGTTTTTT.

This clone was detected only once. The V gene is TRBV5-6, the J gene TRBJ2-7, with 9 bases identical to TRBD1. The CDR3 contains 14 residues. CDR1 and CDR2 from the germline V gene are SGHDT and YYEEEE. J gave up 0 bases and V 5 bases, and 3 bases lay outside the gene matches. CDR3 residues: CASSLGQGSYEQYF. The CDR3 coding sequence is TGTGCCAGCAGTCTGGGACAGGGCTCCTACGAGCAGTACTTC.

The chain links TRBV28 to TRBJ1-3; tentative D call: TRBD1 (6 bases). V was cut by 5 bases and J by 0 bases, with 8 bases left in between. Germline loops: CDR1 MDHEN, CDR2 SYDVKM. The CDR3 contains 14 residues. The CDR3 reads CASSRTASGNTIYF. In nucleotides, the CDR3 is TGTGCCAGCAGTCGGACAGCCTCTGGAAACACCATATATTTT.

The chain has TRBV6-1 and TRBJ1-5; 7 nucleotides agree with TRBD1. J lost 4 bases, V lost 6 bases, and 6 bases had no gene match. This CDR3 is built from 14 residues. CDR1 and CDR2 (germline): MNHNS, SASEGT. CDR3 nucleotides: TGTGCCAGCAGCGCGACAGGGACTAATCAGCCCCAGCATTTT. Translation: CASSATGTNQPQHF.

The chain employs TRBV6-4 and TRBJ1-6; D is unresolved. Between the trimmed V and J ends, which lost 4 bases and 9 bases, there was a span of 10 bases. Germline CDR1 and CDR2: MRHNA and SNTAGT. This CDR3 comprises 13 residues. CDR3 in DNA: TGTGCCAGCAGTGTGCTGTCGGGTTCACCCCTCCACTTT. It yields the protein CASSVLSGSPLHF.

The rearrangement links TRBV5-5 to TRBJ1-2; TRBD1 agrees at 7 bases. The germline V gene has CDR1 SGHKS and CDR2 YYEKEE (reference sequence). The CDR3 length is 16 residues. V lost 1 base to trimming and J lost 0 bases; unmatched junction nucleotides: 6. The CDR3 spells CASSLSWDSTNYGYTF. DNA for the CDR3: TGTGCCAGCAGCTTGAGCTGGGACAGCACTAACTATGGCTACACCTTC.

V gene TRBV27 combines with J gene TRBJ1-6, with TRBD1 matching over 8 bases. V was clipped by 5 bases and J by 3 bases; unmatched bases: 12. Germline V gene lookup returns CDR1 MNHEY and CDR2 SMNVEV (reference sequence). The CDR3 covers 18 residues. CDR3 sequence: CASSLQGVGSDYNSPLHF. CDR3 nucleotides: TGTGCCAGCAGTCTACAGGGGGTAGGAAGTGACTATAATTCACCCCTCCACTTT.

The CDR3 loop reads CAWSVPMGLSSGNTIYF. The CDR3 coding sequence is TGTGCCTGGAGTGTACCGATGGGACTTAGCTCTGGAAACACCATATATTTT. The rearrangement uses TRBV30 and TRBJ1-3; D is perhaps TRBD1 (5 bases). This CDR3 is built from 17 residues. With 0 bases removed from V and 0 bases from J, the gap between germline ends came to 15 bases. Per the germline V gene, CDR1 is GTSNPN and CDR2 is SVGIG (reference sequence).

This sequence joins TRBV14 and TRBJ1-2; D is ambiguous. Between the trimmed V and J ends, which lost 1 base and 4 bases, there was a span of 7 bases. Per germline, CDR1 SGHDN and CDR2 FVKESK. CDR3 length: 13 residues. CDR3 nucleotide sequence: TGTGCCAGCAGCCAAGGGTATAGCTATGGCTACACCTTC. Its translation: CASSQGYSYGYTF.

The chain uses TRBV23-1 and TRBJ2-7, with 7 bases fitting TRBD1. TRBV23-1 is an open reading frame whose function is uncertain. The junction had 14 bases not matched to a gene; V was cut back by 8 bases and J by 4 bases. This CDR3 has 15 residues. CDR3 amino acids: CASSPPGQRKYEQYF. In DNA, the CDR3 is TGCGCCAGCTCGCCCCCGGGACAGAGGAAATACGAGCAGTACTTC.

CDR3 residues: CASSLTGGDTEAFF. CDR3 in DNA: TGTGCCAGCAGCCTCACAGGGGGGGACACTGAAGCTTTCTTT. V is TRBV7-3 and J is TRBJ1-1; 8 bases are shared with TRBD1. Germline V gives CDR1 SGHTA, CDR2 FQGTGA. The junction had 5 bases not matched to a gene; V was cut back by 5 bases and J by 3 bases. This CDR3 contains 14 residues.

This CDR3 reads CASSPTTGFYGYTF. In DNA, the CDR3 is TGTGCCAGCAGCCCCACAACGGGGTTTTACGGCTACACCTTC. J is TRBJ1-2 and V is TRBV7-2; D not resolved. CDR1 and CDR2 (germline): SGHTA, FQGNSA. The germline V and J ends were trimmed by 5 bases and 8 bases, with 18 bases remaining between them. The CDR3 spans 14 residues.

In DNA, the CDR3 is TGTGCCAGCAGCTTAACAGGGGGGGAAGAAAAACTGTTTTTT. Translating it yields CASSLTGGEEKLFF. V usage is TRBV5-4 and J usage is TRBJ1-4, with 8 bases matching TRBD1. CDR1 is SGHNT, CDR2 YYREEE, per germline (reference sequence). This CDR3 has 14 amino acids. Trimming took 2 bases from V and 8 from J; bases not matched to a gene: 5.

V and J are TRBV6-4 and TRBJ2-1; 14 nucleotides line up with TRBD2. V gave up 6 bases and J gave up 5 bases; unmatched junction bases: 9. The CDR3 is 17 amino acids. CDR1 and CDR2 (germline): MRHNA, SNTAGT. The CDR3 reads CASSRGGLAGEDNEQFF. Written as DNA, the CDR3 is TGTGCCAGCAGCCGCGGGGGACTAGCGGGGGAGGACAATGAGCAGTTCTTC.

CDR3 amino acids: CATQPTGGGYTF. In DNA form, the CDR3 reads TGTGCCACCCAACCAACGGGGGGAGGCTACACCTTC. V and J are TRBV2 and TRBJ1-2, with a tentative D call TRBD1 (5 bases). Trimming removed 10 bases from V and 8 bases from J, with 17 bases in between. The CDR3 extends over 12 amino acids. Germline CDR1 SNHLY, CDR2 FYNNEI.